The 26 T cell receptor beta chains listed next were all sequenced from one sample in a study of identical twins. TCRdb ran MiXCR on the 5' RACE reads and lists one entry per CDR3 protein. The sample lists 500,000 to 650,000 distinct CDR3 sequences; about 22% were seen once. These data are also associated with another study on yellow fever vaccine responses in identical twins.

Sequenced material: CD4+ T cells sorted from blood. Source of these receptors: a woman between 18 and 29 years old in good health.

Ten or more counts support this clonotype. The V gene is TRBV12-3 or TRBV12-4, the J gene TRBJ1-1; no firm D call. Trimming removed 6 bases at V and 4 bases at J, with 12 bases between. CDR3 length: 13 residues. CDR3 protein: CASSLTGPTEAFF. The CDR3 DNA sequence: TGTGCCAGCAGCTTAACTGGCCCCACTGAAGCTTTCTTT.

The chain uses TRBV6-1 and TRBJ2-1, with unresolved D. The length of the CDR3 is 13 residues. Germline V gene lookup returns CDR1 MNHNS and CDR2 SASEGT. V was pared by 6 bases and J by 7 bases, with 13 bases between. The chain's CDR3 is CASSEIPRNEQFF. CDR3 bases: TGTGCCAGCAGCGAAATCCCTCGGAATGAGCAGTTCTTC.

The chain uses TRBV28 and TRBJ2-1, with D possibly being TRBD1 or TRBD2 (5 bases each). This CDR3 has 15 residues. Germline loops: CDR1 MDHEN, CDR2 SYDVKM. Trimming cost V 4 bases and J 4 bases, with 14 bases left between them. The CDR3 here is CASSSPPGRYNEQFF. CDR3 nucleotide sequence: TGTGCCAGCAGTTCCCCCCCGGGACGGTACAATGAGCAGTTCTTC.

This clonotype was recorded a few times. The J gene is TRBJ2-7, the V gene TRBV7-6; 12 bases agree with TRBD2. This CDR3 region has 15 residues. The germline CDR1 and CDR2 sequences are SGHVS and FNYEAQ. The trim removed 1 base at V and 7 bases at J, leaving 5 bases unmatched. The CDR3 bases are TGTGCCAGCAGCTTAGAGCTAGCGGGAGGGATGGAGCAGTACTTC. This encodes CASSLELAGGMEQYF. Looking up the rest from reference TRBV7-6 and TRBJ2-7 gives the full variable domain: GAGVSQSPRYKVTKRGQDVALRCDPISGHVSLYWYRQALGQGPEFLTYFNYEAQQDKSGLPNDRFSAERPEGSISTLTIQRTEQRDSAMYRCASSLELAGGMEQYFGPGTRLTVT.

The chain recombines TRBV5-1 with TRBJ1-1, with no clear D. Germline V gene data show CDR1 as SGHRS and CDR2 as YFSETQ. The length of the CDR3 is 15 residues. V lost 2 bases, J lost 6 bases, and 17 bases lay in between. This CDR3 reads CASSLGQEAGAEAFF. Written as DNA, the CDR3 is TGCGCCAGCAGCTTAGGCCAGGAAGCTGGCGCTGAAGCTTTCTTT.

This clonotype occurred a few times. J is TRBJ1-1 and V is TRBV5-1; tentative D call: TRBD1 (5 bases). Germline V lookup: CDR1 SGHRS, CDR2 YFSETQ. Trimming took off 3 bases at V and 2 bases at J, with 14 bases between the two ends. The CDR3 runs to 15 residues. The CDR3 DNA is TGCGCCAGCAGCTCCGCCGAGGGACTAAACACTGAAGCTTTCTTT. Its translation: CASSSAEGLNTEAFF.

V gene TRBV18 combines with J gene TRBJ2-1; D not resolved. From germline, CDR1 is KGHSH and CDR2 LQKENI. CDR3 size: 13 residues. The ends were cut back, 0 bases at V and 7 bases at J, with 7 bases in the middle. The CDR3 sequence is CASSPPWQNEQFF. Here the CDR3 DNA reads TGTGCCAGCTCACCACCGTGGCAAAATGAGCAGTTCTTC.

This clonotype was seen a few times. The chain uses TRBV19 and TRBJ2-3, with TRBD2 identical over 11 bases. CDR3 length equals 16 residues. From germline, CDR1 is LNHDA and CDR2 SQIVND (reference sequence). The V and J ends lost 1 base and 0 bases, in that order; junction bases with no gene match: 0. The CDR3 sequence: CASSIGTSGSTDTQYF. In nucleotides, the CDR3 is TGTGCCAGTAGTATAGGGACTAGCGGGAGCACAGATACGCAGTATTTT.

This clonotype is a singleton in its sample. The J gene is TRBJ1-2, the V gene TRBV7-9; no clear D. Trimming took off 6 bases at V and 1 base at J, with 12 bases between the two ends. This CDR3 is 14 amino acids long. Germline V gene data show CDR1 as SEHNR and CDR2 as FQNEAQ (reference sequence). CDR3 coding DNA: TGTGCCAGCAGTGGTCGTTTTAGTAACTATGGCTACACCTTC. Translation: CASSGRFSNYGYTF.

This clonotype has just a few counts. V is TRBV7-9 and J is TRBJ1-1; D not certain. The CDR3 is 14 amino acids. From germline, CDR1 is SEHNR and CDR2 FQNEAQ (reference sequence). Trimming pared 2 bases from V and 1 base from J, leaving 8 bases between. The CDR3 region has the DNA TGTGCCAGCAGCTTATTTCCCCAGAACACTGAAGCTTTCTTT. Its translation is CASSLFPQNTEAFF.

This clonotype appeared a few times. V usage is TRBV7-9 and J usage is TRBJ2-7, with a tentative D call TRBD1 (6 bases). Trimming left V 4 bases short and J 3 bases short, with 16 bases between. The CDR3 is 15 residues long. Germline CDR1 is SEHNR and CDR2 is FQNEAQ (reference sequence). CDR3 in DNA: TGTGCCAGCAGCTCCGGGACACCCGATCTCTACGAGCAGTACTTC. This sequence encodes CASSSGTPDLYEQYF.

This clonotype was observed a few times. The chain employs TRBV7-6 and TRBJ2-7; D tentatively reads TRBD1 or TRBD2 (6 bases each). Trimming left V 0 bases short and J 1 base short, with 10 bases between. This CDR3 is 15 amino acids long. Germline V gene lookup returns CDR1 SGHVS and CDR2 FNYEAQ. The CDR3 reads CASSLALGGSYEQYF. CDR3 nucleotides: TGTGCCAGCAGCTTAGCGCTAGGGGGGTCCTACGAGCAGTACTTC.

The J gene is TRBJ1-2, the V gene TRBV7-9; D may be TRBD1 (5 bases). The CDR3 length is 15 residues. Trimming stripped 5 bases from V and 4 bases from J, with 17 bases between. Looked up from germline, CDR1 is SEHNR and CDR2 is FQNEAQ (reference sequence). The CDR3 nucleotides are TGTGCCAGCAGCCCCCACGGGACCCCTGCCTATGGCTACACCTTC. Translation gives CASSPHGTPAYGYTF.

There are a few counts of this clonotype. The CDR3 DNA is TGTGCCACCAGTGATTTTGGATCGGCAGGGGGCGTGGATACGCAGTATTTT. Its translation is CATSDFGSAGGVDTQYF. This rearrangement joins TRBV24-1 to TRBJ2-3, with 8 bases identical to TRBD1. This CDR3 contains 17 residues. Germline CDR1 is KGHDR and CDR2 is SFDVKD. V lost 1 base to trimming and J lost 6 bases; unmatched junction nucleotides: 11.

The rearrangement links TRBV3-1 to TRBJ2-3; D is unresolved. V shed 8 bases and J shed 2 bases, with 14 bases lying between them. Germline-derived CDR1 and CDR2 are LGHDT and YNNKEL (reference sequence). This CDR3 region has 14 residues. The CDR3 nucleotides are TGTGCCAGCTCGGGTAACCTACCCACAGATACGCAGTATTTT. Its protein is CASSGNLPTDTQYF.

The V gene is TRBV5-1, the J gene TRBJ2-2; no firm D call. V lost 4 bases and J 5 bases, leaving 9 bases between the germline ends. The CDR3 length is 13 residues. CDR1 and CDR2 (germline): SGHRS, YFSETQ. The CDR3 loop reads CASSESRTGELFF. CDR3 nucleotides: TGCGCCAGCAGCGAGAGCAGGACCGGGGAGCTGTTTTTT.

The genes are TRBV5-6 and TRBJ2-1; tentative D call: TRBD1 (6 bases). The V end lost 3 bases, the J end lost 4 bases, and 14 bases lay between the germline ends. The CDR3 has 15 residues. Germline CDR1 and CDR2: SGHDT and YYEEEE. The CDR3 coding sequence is TGTGCCAGCAGCTCCAAAGGGACACCATACAATGAGCAGTTCTTC. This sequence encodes CASSSKGTPYNEQFF.

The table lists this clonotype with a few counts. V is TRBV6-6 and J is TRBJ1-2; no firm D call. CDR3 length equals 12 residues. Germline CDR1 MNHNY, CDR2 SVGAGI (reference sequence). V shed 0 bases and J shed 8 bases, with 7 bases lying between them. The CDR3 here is CASSYSIGGYTF. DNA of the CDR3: TGTGCCAGCAGTTACTCGATTGGGGGCTACACCTTC.

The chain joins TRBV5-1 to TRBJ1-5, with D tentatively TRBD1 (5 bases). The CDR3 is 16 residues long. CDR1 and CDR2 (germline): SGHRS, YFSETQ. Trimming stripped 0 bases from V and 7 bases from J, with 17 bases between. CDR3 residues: CASSLGGPGTGQPQHF. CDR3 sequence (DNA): TGCGCCAGCAGCTTGGGGGGCCCGGGGACGGGACAGCCCCAGCATTTT.

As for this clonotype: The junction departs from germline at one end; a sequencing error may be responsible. For the CDR3, the DNA is TGTGCCAGCAGTTTATCAGGGGCCTTCTATGACTACACCTTC. Translation: CASSLSGAFYDYTF. The rearrangement links TRBV28 to TRBJ1-2; a weak D match, TRBD1 (6 bases). The germline gives CDR1 MDHEN, CDR2 SYDVKM. CDR3 length equals 14 residues.

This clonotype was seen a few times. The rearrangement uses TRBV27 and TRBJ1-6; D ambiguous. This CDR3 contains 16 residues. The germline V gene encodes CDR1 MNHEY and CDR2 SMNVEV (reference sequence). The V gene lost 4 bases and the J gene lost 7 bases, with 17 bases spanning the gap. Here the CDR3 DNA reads TGTGCCAGCAGTTCCGTTTCTGGGGTAGGGAATTCACCCCTCCACTTT. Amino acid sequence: CASSSVSGVGNSPLHF.

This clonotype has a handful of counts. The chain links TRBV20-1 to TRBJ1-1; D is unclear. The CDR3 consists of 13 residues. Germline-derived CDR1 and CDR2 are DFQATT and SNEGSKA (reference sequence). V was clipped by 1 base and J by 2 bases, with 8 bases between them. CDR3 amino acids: CSARVQTNTEAFF. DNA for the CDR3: TGCAGTGCTAGAGTACAGACCAACACTGAAGCTTTCTTT.

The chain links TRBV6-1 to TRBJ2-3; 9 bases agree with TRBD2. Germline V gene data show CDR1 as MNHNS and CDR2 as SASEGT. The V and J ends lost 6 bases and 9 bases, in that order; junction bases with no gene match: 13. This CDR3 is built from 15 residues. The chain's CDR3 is CASRSSGGLSHTQYF. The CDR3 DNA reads TGTGCCAGCAGGAGTAGCGGGGGCCTTTCCCACACGCAGTATTTT.

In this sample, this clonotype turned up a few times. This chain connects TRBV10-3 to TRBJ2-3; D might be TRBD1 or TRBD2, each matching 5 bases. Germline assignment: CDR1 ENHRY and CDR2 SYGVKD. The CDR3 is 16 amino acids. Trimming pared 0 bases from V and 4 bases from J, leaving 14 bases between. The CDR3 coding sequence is TGTGCCATCAGTGAGTCGTCTCGACTGGGGGCAGATACGCAGTATTTT. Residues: CAISESSRLGADTQYF.

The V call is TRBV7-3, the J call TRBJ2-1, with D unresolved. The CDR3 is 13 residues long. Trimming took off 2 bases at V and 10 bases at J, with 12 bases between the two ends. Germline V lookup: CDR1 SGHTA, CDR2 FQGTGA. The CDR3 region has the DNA TGTGCCAGCAGCTTAGGGCTAGGTATCGAGCAGTTCTTC. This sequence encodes CASSLGLGIEQFF.

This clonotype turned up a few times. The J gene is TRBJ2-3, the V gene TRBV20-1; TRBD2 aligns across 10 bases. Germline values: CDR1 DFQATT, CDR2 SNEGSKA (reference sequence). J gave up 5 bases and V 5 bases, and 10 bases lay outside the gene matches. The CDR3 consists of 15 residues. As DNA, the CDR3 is TGCAGTGCTGTGGGGCTAGCGGGAGTAGGAGATACGCAGTATTTT. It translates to CSAVGLAGVGDTQYF.